This TCR beta chain stems from a study of response to subunit inactivated influenza vaccine. This clonotype turned up a few times. Its antigen is currently unknown. Study-wide points: With each seasonal influenza vaccination, the authors suggested, few new T cells are recruited.

Using its own MiXCR run on the RT-PCR reads, TCRdb lists one record per CDR3 protein. The table records approximately 700,000 distinct CDR3 sequences, 15% to 18% of them present only once. V was shortened by 6 bases and J by 7 bases, with 16 bases between the two germline ends. The CDR3 consists of 14 residues. Germline CDR1 reads MNHEY; CDR2 reads SMNVEV (reference sequence). The chain links TRBV27 to TRBJ2-1, with a tentative D call TRBD2 (5 bases). The starting material was PBMCs from blood, obtained 12 days after vaccination. This TCR derives from a man in his fifties who received an inactivated influenza vaccine. The CDR3 sequence: CASRAAWAMNEQFF. CDR3 in DNA: TGTGCCAGCAGAGCGGCCTGGGCGATGAATGAGCAGTTCTTC.